The rows below give T cell receptor beta chains drawn from one sample of a study of OX40 agonist ivuxolimab in advanced cancers. Repertoires were generated with immunoSEQ multiplex PCR, while TCRdb's copy carries only in-frame clones and drops some. The repertoire has approximately 52,000 clones, approximately 88% of them found once; the top ten carry 1% to 1.3%. The sample consisted of CD4+ or CD8+ T cells sorted from blood, taken in a trial of the OX40 agonist ivuxolimab. The receptors derive from an adult with an advanced solid tumor such as melanoma, head and neck, liver or kidney cancer. Each CDR3 is given with its conserved first and last residue. A D gene is named only where the DNA matches it firmly. Clone size is stated in some rows and not others, as once, few, many or a class when expanded.

DNA: TGTGCCAGCAGCTTGACTCAGGGGGCAGGAAAACTGTTTTTT
CDR3: CASSLTQGAGKLFF
D: TRBD1
size: .
V: TRBV7-2
J: TRBJ1-4

DNA: TGTGCCAGCAGCTCGCGGACAGGGGAGGTATACGAGCAGTACTTC
CDR3: CASSSRTGEVYEQYF
D: TRBD1
size: .
V: TRBV7-2
J: TRBJ2-7

DNA: TGTGCCAGCAGCCGGGAGACATTCACAGATACGCAGTATTTT
CDR3: CASSRETFTDTQYF
D: .
size: .
V: TRBV9
J: TRBJ2-3

DNA: TGTGCCAGCAGAAACTTGGGAGGGCAAGAGACCCAGTACTTC
CDR3: CASRNLGGQETQYF
D: TRBD2
size: .
V: TRBV6-1
J: TRBJ2-5

DNA: TGTGCCAGCAGCTTAACACTAGCGGGAGGGAGCACAGATACGCAGTATTTT
CDR3: CASSLTLAGGSTDTQYF
D: TRBD2
size: .
V: TRBV13
J: TRBJ2-3

DNA: TGCGCCAGCAGCTTGAACAGCGGGGGGGCCCGACAAGAGACCCAGTACTTC
CDR3: CASSLNSGGARQETQYF
D: TRBD2
size: .
V: TRBV5-1
J: TRBJ2-5

DNA: TGTGCCAGCAGTGCGGGACATGGCTATGGCTACACCTTC
CDR3: CASSAGHGYGYTF
D: .
size: .
V: TRBV2
J: TRBJ1-2

DNA: TGTGCCAGCAGCTCCGCCGTCACCAATGAGCAGTTCTTC
CDR3: CASSSAVTNEQFF
D: .
size: .
V: TRBV5-5
J: TRBJ2-1

DNA: TGTGCCAGCAGCCGGACAGGAGCCTACGAGCAGTACTTC
CDR3: CASSRTGAYEQYF
D: TRBD1
size: .
V: TRBV14
J: TRBJ2-7

DNA: TGTGCCAGCAGCAAATGGAGAGGGGCCGAGAAGGAGACCCAGTACTTC
CDR3: CASSKWRGAEKETQYF
D: .
size: .
V: TRBV11-3
J: TRBJ2-5

DNA: TGCAGCGTATCCCGGGACAGGGCGAGCTACACCTTC
CDR3: CSVSRDRASYTF
D: TRBD1
size: .
V: TRBV29-1
J: TRBJ1-2

DNA: TGTGCCAGCAGCCCGGACACAGCGAACACCGGGGAGCTGTTTTTT
CDR3: CASSPDTANTGELFF
D: .
size: .
V: TRBV7-2
J: TRBJ2-2

DNA: TGTGCCAGCTCACCACCGTCCGGTGGTAGGGCCGGGGAGCTGTTTTTT
CDR3: CASSPPSGGRAGELFF
D: .
size: .
V: TRBV18
J: TRBJ2-2

DNA: TGTGCCAGCAGCATGGGGACGTACGCCTATGGCTACACCTTC
CDR3: CASSMGTYAYGYTF
D: .
size: .
V: TRBV5-6
J: TRBJ1-2

DNA: TGCGCCAGCAGCTTGGGTCAGTCTGACACCGGGGAGCTGTTTTTT
CDR3: CASSLGQSDTGELFF
D: .
size: .
V: TRBV5-1
J: TRBJ2-2

DNA: TGTGCCAGTAGGGGGTCGGACACCGGGGAGCTGTTTTTT
CDR3: CASRGSDTGELFF
D: .
size: .
V: TRBV19
J: TRBJ2-2

DNA: TGTGCCAGCAGCCACGACACCACTAACTATGGCTACACCTTC
CDR3: CASSHDTTNYGYTF
D: .
size: .
V: TRBV11-2
J: TRBJ1-2

DNA: TGTGCCAGCAGTTACAGGGAACGTGAGCAGTTCTTC
CDR3: CASSYREREQFF
D: .
size: .
V: TRBV25-1
J: TRBJ2-1

DNA: TGTGCCAGCAGCGGACGCAGGCCGGGCGATGAAAAACTGTTTTTT
CDR3: CASSGRRPGDEKLFF
D: .
size: .
V: TRBV28
J: TRBJ1-4

DNA: TGTGCCAGCAGTGAAAAGGGTTGGGGGCAAGAGACCCAGTACTTC
CDR3: CASSEKGWGQETQYF
D: .
size: .
V: TRBV6-1
J: TRBJ2-5

DNA: TGTGCCAGCAGCCCCCGGCCCTACGAGCAGTACTTC
CDR3: CASSPRPYEQYF
D: .
size: .
V: TRBV9
J: TRBJ2-7

DNA: TGTGCCATCAGTCGACTAGCGGGGGACAATGAGCAGTTCTTC
CDR3: CAISRLAGDNEQFF
D: TRBD2
size: once
V: TRBV10-3
J: TRBJ2-1

DNA: TGCGCCAGCAGCTTCCCCCCCGGGGACAGGGCTGGAAACATTCAGTACTTC
CDR3: CASSFPPGDRAGNIQYF
D: TRBD1
size: .
V: TRBV5-1
J: TRBJ2-4

DNA: TGTGCCAGCAGTACGGGACCCGCTAACTATGGCTACACCTTC
CDR3: CASSTGPANYGYTF
D: .
size: .
V: TRBV28
J: TRBJ1-2

DNA: TGTGCCATCAGTGGTGGCTATAATTCACCCCTCCACTTT
CDR3: CAISGGYNSPLHF
D: .
size: once
V: TRBV10-3
J: TRBJ1-6

DNA: TGTGCCAGCAGCTCTCGGGGACAGGGCGGCACCGGGGAGCTGTTTTTT
CDR3: CASSSRGQGGTGELFF
D: .
size: .
V: TRBV21-1
J: TRBJ2-2

DNA: TGTGCCAGCAGCTTAGGTAGCGGGAGGGCAGATACGCAGTATTTT
CDR3: CASSLGSGRADTQYF
D: TRBD2
size: .
V: TRBV7-2
J: TRBJ2-3

DNA: TGTGCCAGCAGCTCGGGGGGGACACCTAACACTGAAGCTTTCTTT
CDR3: CASSSGGTPNTEAFF
D: .
size: .
V: TRBV11-2
J: TRBJ1-1

DNA: TGTGCTAGCAGCTTACGACAGGGGGCGCGAGAAAAACTGTTTTTT
CDR3: CASSLRQGAREKLFF
D: TRBD1
size: .
V: TRBV7-7
J: TRBJ1-4

DNA: TGTGCCAGCAGCGTCTCCCTAGCGGGAGGGGGGGCCAATGAGCAGTTCTTC
CDR3: CASSVSLAGGGANEQFF
D: TRBD2
size: once
V: TRBV9
J: TRBJ2-1

DNA: TGTGCCAGCTCCTTGGACAGGGTTGGCACAGATACGCAGTATTTT
CDR3: CASSLDRVGTDTQYF
D: TRBD1
size: few
V: TRBV18
J: TRBJ2-3

DNA: TGTGCCAGCAGCCAAGTGACAGGGGCTGGAAACACCATATATTTT
CDR3: CASSQVTGAGNTIYF
D: TRBD1
size: .
V: TRBV4-2
J: TRBJ1-3

DNA: TGCGCCAGCAGCCAAGATCAAGAGGGTTTGAAGACCCAGTACTTC
CDR3: CASSQDQEGLKTQYF
D: .
size: .
V: TRBV4-3
J: TRBJ2-5

DNA: TGTGCCACCAGCAGAGATCCCGGGGACTCATACGAGCAGTACTTC
CDR3: CATSRDPGDSYEQYF
D: .
size: .
V: TRBV15
J: TRBJ2-7

DNA: TGTGCCAGCAGTTCCCAGGCAGGCGGCACCGGGGAGCTGTTTTTT
CDR3: CASSSQAGGTGELFF
D: .
size: .
V: TRBV6-5
J: TRBJ2-2

DNA: TGTGCCAGCAGCGTAGACCCCCAGGGAGGTACCGGGGAGCTGTTTTTT
CDR3: CASSVDPQGGTGELFF
D: .
size: .
V: TRBV9
J: TRBJ2-2

DNA: TGTGCCAGCAGCCAACAAACGACGGGAATTCAGTACTTC
CDR3: CASSQQTTGIQYF
D: .
size: .
V: TRBV14
J: TRBJ2-4

DNA: TGCGCCAGCAGCTTGGACGGGTCCACCTACGAGCAGTACTTC
CDR3: CASSLDGSTYEQYF
D: .
size: .
V: TRBV5-1
J: TRBJ2-7

DNA: TGTGCCAGCAGCCCGACAGGGGCGGTAGAGACCCAGTACTTC
CDR3: CASSPTGAVETQYF
D: TRBD1
size: once
V: TRBV7-3
J: TRBJ2-5

DNA: TGTGCCAGCAGCTTTAGCGGGGGCCGCACAGATACGCAGTATTTT
CDR3: CASSFSGGRTDTQYF
D: TRBD2
size: .
V: TRBV7-2
J: TRBJ2-3

DNA: TGTGCCAGCAGTCGGGACCGGGGTTCACCCCTCCACTTT
CDR3: CASSRDRGSPLHF
D: .
size: few
V: TRBV6-5
J: TRBJ1-6

DNA: TGTGCCAGCAGTGACCGCGTCGGCCTGATGAGGTACCAAGAGACCCAGTACTTC
CDR3: CASSDRVGLMRYQETQYF
D: .
size: .
V: TRBV6-4
J: TRBJ2-5

DNA: TGTGCCAGCAGTTACGGAGGGGGCGCGAACACCGGGGAGCTGTTTTTT
CDR3: CASSYGGGANTGELFF
D: .
size: .
V: TRBV6-5
J: TRBJ2-2

DNA: TGTGCCAGCAGCTTATGGCCCGGAGAGACCCAGTACTTC
CDR3: CASSLWPGETQYF
D: .
size: once
V: TRBV7-3
J: TRBJ2-5

DNA: TGTGCCAGCAGTATGCGGGGGGGCGGGGATGAGCAGTTCTTC
CDR3: CASSMRGGGDEQFF
D: TRBD2
size: once
V: TRBV2
J: TRBJ2-1

DNA: TGTGCCAGTAGTACCTCGACAGGTTCCGGAAACACCATATATTTT
CDR3: CASSTSTGSGNTIYF
D: .
size: few
V: TRBV19
J: TRBJ1-3

DNA: TGTGCCAGCAGCACGGGTTTCATTTTCTCTGGGGCCAACGTCCTGACTTTC
CDR3: CASSTGFIFSGANVLTF
D: .
size: .
V: TRBV14
J: TRBJ2-6